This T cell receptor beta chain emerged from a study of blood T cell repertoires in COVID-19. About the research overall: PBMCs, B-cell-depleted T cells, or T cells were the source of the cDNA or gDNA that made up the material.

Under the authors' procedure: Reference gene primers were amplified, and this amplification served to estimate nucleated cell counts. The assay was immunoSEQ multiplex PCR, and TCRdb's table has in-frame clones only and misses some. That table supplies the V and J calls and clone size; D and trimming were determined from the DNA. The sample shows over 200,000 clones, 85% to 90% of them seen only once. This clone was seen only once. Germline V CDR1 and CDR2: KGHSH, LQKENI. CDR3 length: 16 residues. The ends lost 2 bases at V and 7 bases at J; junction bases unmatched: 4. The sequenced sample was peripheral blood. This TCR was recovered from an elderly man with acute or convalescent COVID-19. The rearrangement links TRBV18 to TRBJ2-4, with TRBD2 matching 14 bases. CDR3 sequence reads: CASSPLGLAGVNIQYF. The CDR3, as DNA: TGTGCCAGCTCACCATTGGGACTAGCGGGAGTGAACATTCAGTACTTC.